A selection of T cell receptor beta chains follows, all from one sample in a study of T cell responses to AZD1222 COVID-19 vaccine. The assay was immunoSEQ multiplex PCR, and TCRdb's table has in-frame clones only and misses some. Of 99,000 or so clones in the sample, around 80% were seen once. The sequences come from peripheral blood, collected on day 0 of AZD1222 vaccination. The origin of the receptors is an adult in good health. The conserved cysteine and the conserved F or W are not part of the CDR3 here. A D gene is named only where the DNA matches it firmly.

CDR3 | D | length | V
ASSDKRGGQPQH | . | 12 | TRBV10-1
ARSTYRGRESNQPQH | TRBD1 | 15 | TRBV5-3
ASSPVYQETQY | . | 11 | TRBV7-2
ASSLARGSYEQY | TRBD1 | 12 | TRBV7-2
ASSLIVNTEAF | . | 11 | TRBV5-1
ASSTQGRNGYT | . | 11 | TRBV27
ASSQGPGGLSYEQY | TRBD1 | 14 | TRBV4-3
ASKGGTLVTQY | . | 11 | TRBV6-5
ASSQSGGQGIRSGNTIY | TRBD1 | 17 | TRBV23-1
ASSLGGNPNTEAF | . | 13 | TRBV7-9
ASSLQGNTEAF | . | 11 | TRBV5-1
ASSQVQGEGEQF | . | 12 | TRBV3-1/TRBV3-2
ASSRRGGGDYNEQF | . | 14 | TRBV4-2
ASSQGQGTNYGYT | . | 13 | TRBV4-2
ASSLFQVGATEAF | . | 13 | TRBV7-2
AWSGFQRQGSTGELF | TRBD1 | 15 | TRBV30
ASGAYTGGAYNEQF | TRBD2 | 14 | TRBV12-5
ASSKDTQETQY | . | 11 | TRBV5-1
ASSLPHLETQY | . | 11 | TRBV7-9
ASRGRFNTEAF | . | 11 | TRBV3-1/TRBV3-2